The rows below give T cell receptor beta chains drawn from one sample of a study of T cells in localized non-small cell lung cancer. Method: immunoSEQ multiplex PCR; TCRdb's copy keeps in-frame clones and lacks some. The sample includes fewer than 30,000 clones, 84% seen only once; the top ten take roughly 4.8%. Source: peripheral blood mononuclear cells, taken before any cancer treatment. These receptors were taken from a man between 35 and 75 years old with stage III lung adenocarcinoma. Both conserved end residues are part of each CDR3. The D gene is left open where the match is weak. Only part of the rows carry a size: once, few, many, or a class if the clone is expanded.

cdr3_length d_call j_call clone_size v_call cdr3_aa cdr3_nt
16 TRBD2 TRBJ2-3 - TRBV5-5 CASSATSGGGTDTQYF TGTGCCAGCAGCGCGACTAGCGGTGGAGGCACAGATACGCAGTATTTT
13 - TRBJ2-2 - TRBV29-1 CSVASVPTGELFF TGCAGCGTTGCTTCAGTCCCCACCGGGGAGCTGTTTTTT
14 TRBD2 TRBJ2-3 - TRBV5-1 CASSQAGGPDTQYF TGCGCCAGCAGCCAAGCGGGGGGGCCTGATACGCAGTATTTT
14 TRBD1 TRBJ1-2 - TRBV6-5 CASRLNRGNYGYTF TGTGCCAGCAGGTTAAACAGGGGGAACTATGGCTACACCTTC
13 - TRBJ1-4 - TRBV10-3 CAIRSGDNEKLFF TGTGCCATCAGGTCCGGTGATAATGAAAAACTGTTTTTT
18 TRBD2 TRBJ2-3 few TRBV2 CASSSLAALGGGTDTQYF TGTGCCAGCAGTTCCCTAGCGGCTCTCGGTGGGGGCACAGATACGCAGTATTTT
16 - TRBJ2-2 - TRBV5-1 CASSFSPNLNTGELFF TGCGCCAGCAGCTTTTCCCCCAATTTGAACACCGGGGAGCTGTTTTTT
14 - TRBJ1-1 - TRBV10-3 CATQGFSQNTEAFF TGTGCCACGCAAGGGTTTTCACAGAACACTGAAGCTTTCTTT
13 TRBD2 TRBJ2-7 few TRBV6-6 CASRRLAGYEQYF TGTGCCAGCAGAAGACTAGCGGGGTACGAGCAGTACTTC
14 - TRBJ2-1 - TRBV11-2 CASSLFSADNEQFF TGTGCCAGCAGCTTATTCTCGGCTGACAATGAGCAGTTCTTC
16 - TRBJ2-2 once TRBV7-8 CASSSRPRGLTGELFF TGTGCCAGCAGCTCCCGACCCAGGGGTCTGACCGGGGAGCTGTTTTTT
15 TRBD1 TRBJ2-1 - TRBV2 CASRPSATGGYEQFF TGTGCCAGCAGACCATCCGCGACAGGGGGCTATGAGCAGTTCTTC
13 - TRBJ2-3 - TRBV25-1 CASSEWGRPAQYF TGTGCCAGCAGTGAATGGGGACGGCCAGCGCAGTATTTT
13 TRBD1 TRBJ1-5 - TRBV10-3 CAIRGQDNQPQHF TGTGCCATCAGGGGACAGGATAATCAGCCCCAGCATTTT
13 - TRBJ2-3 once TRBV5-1 CASRPSGTDTQYF TGCGCCAGCAGACCTTCTGGCACAGATACGCAGTATTTT
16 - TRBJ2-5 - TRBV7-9 CASSLLEDPWQETQYF TGTGCCAGCAGCTTATTAGAGGACCCCTGGCAAGAGACCCAGTACTTC
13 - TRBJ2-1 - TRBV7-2 CASRRGPNNEQFF TGTGCCAGCCGTCGCGGGCCAAACAATGAGCAGTTCTTC
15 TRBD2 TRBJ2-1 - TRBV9 CASSVVGLAGEEQFF TGTGCCAGCAGCGTAGTTGGACTAGCGGGAGAGGAGCAGTTCTTC
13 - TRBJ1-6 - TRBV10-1 CASRDTYNSPLHF TGCGCCAGCCGGGACACCTATAATTCACCCCTCCACTTT
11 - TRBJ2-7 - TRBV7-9 CASSRAYEQYF TGTGCCAGCAGCAGGGCGTACGAGCAGTACTTC
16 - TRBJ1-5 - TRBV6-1 CASSASGTEINQPQHF TGTGCCAGCAGTGCCTCCGGGACGGAAATCAATCAGCCCCAGCATTTT
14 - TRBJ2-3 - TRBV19 CASSMTLTADTQYF TGTGCCAGTAGTATGACACTGACGGCAGATACGCAGTATTTT
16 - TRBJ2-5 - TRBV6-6 CASSLHLTLGKETQYF TGTGCCAGCAGCCTTCACCTGACCTTGGGGAAAGAGACCCAGTACTTC
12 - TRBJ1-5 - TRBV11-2 CASSILGQPQHF TGTGCCAGCAGCATCCTGGGACAGCCCCAGCATTTT
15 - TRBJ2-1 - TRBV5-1 CASSLDVGGHNEQFF TGCGCCAGCAGCTTGGATGTGGGGGGTCACAATGAGCAGTTCTTC
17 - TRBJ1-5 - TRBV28 CASSLLGQTDSNQPQHF TGTGCCAGCAGTTTATTAGGGCAAACAGATAGCAATCAGCCCCAGCATTTT
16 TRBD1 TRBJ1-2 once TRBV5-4 CASNMIQGGYGYGYTF TGTGCCAGCAATATGATACAGGGGGGGTACGGCTATGGCTACACCTTC
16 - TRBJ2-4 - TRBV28 CASSLRVPGAKNIQYF TGTGCCAGCAGTTTACGGGTGCCCGGAGCCAAAAACATTCAGTACTTC
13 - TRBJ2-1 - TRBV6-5 CASSTPPGAEQFF TGTGCCAGCAGTACCCCCCCGGGGGCCGAGCAGTTCTTC
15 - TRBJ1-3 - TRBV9 CASSGTVEGGNTIYF TGTGCCAGCTCTGGGACTGTGGAGGGTGGAAACACCATATATTTT
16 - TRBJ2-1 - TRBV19 CASSIVRDSGPHEQFF TGTGCCAGTAGTATAGTGCGGGACTCCGGACCTCATGAGCAGTTCTTC
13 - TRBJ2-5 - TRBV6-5 CASSYVRGRTQYF TGTGCCAGCAGTTACGTGCGCGGAAGGACCCAGTACTTC
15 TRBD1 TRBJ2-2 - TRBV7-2 CASSLVTGGRGELFF TGTGCCAGCAGCTTAGTGACAGGGGGGCGCGGGGAGCTGTTTTTT
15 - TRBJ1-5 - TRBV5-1 CASSLDGIGNQPQHF TGCGCCAGCAGCTTGGATGGGATAGGCAATCAGCCCCAGCATTTT
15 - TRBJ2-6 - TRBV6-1 CASSGAHSGANVLTF TGTGCCAGCAGTGGGGCCCACTCTGGGGCCAACGTCCTGACTTTC
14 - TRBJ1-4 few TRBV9 CASSTTATNEKLFF TGTGCCAGCAGCACGACAGCAACTAATGAAAAACTGTTTTTT
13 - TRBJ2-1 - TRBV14 CASSRNFFDEQFF TGTGCCAGCAGCCGGAACTTTTTCGATGAGCAGTTCTTC
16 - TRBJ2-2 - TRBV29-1 CSALLAPNLNTGELFF TGCAGCGCCCTACTAGCCCCTAACCTGAACACCGGGGAGCTGTTTTTT
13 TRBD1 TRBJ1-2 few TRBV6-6 CASSYRTGDRYTF TGTGCCAGCAGTTACCGGACAGGGGATCGCTACACCTTC
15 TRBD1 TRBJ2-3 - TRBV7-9 CASSLGGQGTDTQYF TGTGCCAGCAGCTTAGGGGGACAGGGGACAGATACGCAGTATTTT
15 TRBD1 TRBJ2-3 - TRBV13 CASSLGTVDTDTQYF TGTGCCAGCAGCCTTGGGACAGTGGACACAGATACGCAGTATTTT
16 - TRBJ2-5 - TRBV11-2 CASSLGTRGGQETQYF TGTGCCAGCAGCTTGGGCACTAGAGGTGGCCAAGAGACCCAGTACTTC
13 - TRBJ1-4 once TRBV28 CASSPQLNEKLFF TGTGCCAGCAGTCCTCAACTTAATGAAAAACTGTTTTTT
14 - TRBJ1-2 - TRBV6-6 CASSYEVESAGYTF TGTGCCAGCAGTTACGAAGTTGAGTCTGCTGGCTACACCTTC
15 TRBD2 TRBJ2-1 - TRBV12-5 CASGRGGNSYNEQFF TGTGCTAGTGGTCGCGGGGGAAACTCCTACAATGAGCAGTTCTTC
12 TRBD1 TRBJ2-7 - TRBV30 CAWRPTGTGYLF TGTGCCTGGAGGCCGACCGGGACAGGGTACCTATTC
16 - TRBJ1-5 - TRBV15 CATSRDPRSSNQPQHF TGTGCCACCAGCAGAGATCCCCGGTCTAGCAATCAGCCCCAGCATTTT
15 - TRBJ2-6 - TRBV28 CASSLLSSGANVLTF TGTGCCAGCAGTTTATTAAGCTCTGGGGCCAACGTCCTGACTTTC
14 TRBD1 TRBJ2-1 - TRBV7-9 CASSLTGADNEQFF TGTGCCAGCAGCTTGACAGGGGCGGACAATGAGCAGTTCTTC
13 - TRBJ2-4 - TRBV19 CASSTDRANIQYF TGTGCCAGTAGTACTGACAGAGCAAACATTCAGTACTTC
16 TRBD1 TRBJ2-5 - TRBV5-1 CASSLQDRGAEETQYF TGCGCCAGCAGCTTACAAGACAGGGGGGCCGAAGAGACCCAGTACTTC